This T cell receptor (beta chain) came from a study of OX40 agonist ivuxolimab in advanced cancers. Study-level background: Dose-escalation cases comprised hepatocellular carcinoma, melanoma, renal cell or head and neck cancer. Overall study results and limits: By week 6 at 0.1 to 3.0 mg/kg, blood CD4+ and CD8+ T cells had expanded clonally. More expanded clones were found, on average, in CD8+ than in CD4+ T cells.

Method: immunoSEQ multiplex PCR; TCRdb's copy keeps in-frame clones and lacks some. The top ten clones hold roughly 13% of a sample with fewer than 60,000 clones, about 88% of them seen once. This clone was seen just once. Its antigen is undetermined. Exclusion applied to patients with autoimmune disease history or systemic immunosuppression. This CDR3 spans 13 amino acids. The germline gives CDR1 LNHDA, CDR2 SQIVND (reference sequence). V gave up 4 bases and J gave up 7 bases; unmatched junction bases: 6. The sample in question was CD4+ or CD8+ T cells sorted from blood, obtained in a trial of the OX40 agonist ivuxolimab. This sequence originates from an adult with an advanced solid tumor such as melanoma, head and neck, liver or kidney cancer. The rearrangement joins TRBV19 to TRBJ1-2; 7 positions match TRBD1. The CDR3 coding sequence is TGTGCCAGTAGTAGCTGGACAGGTGTTGGCTACACCTTC. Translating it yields CASSSWTGVGYTF.